Shown below are 11 T cell receptor beta chains from a single sample sequenced in a study of T cells expressing NK-cell markers (dated by TCRdb to 2020 to 2021). The receptor library was made with 5' RACE. The data were produced on an Illumina HiSeq 2000. One entry per CDR3 protein sequence results from the TCRdb reprocessing of the reads, with DNA left out. Per the sample table, the count is roughly 180,000 distinct CDR3 sequences. Clones ranked in the top ten supply 18% of the sample. Material: blood T cells: a sorted CD56 or NKG2C T cell subset, CD4+ or CD8+ T cells, or bulk PBMC T cells (not recorded which). The origin of the receptors is a woman aged 18 to 75 in good health.

The chain employs TRBV4-1 and TRBJ2-1; checking the TCRdb D call of TRBD2 is not possible without DNA. Germline V gene data show CDR1 as MGHRA and CDR2 as YSYEKL. The CDR3 extends over 15 amino acids. CDR3: CASSHTPSGGGEQFF.

CDR3 sequence: CSAPLAGVGNEQFF. The chain combines TRBV20-1 with TRBJ2-1; with no DNA, the TCRdb D assignment of TRBD2 cannot be verified. This CDR3 has 14 residues. Germline lookup yields CDR1 DFQATT and CDR2 SNEGSKA (reference sequence).

This chain connects TRBV20-1 to TRBJ2-2; without DNA, the TCRdb call of TRBD2 cannot be checked. The CDR3 spans 15 residues. CDR1 and CDR2 from the germline V gene are DFQATT and SNEGSKA (reference sequence). The CDR3 protein is CSARVLAGTPGELFF.

V usage is TRBV11-1 and J usage is TRBJ2-7; lacking DNA, the TRBD1 call made by TCRdb goes unchecked. This CDR3 comprises 15 residues. Germline values: CDR1 SGHAT, CDR2 FQDESV (reference sequence). CDR3 region: CASSLAERGQYEQYF.

The rearrangement uses TRBV24-1 and TRBJ2-3; TCRdb calls TRBD1, which cannot be checked without DNA. Per the germline V gene, CDR1 is KGHDR and CDR2 is SFDVKD. The CDR3 totals 14 residues. CDR3 region: CATSVSGSTDTQYF.

The chain uses TRBV5-1 and TRBJ2-1; the TCRdb D gene call, TRBD1, has no DNA to confirm it. This CDR3 region has 16 residues. CDR1 is SGHRS and CDR2 is YFSETQ in the germline V gene. CDR3 sequence: CASSLGVQRTYNEQFF.

V is TRBV7-9 and J is TRBJ2-5; TCRdb's assignment of TRBD1 cannot be checked, as there is no DNA. Per germline, CDR1 SEHNR and CDR2 FQNEAQ (reference sequence). This CDR3 comprises 15 residues. CDR3 in amino acids: CASSLRGGASETQYF.

The J gene is TRBJ2-1, the V gene TRBV5-1; the TCRdb D gene call, TRBD1, has no DNA to confirm it. Per the germline V gene, CDR1 is SGHRS and CDR2 is YFSETQ. The CDR3 extends over 16 amino acids. CDR3 region: CASSPMGVFLGNEQFF.

This CDR3 reads CASSYSRGRGEKLFF. The chain employs TRBV6-5 and TRBJ1-4. The CDR3 covers 15 residues. Germline CDR1 reads MNHEY; CDR2 reads SVGAGI.

This chain connects TRBV29-1 to TRBJ2-3; the D call of TRBD1 rests on TCRdb alone, since no DNA is present to check it. This CDR3 has 14 residues. Germline lookup yields CDR1 SQVTM and CDR2 ANQGSEA. CDR3 in amino acids: CSVEEGRATDTQYF.

The chain is built from TRBV20-1 and TRBJ2-7. The CDR3 runs to 12 residues. Germline CDR1 DFQATT, CDR2 SNEGSKA (reference sequence). The CDR3 is CSAPYLQDEQYF.